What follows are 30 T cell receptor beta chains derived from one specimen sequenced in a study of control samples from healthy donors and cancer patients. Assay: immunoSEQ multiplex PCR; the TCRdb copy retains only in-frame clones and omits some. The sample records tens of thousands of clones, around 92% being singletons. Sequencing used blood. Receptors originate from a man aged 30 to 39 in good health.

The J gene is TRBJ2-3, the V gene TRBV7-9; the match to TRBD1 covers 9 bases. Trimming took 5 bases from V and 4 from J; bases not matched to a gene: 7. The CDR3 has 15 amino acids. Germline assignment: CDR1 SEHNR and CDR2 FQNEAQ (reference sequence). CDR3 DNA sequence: TGTGCCAGCAGCCTCGGGACAGGGCTTCCAGATACGCAGTATTTT. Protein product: CASSLGTGLPDTQYF.

CDR3 DNA: TGTGCCAGCAGTTTAATCCTTCGAGCGGGTAGGGAGACCCAGTACTTC. It codes for CASSLILRAGRETQYF. This sequence joins TRBV28 and TRBJ2-5; D may be TRBD2 (6 bases). Per germline, CDR1 MDHEN and CDR2 SYDVKM. V lost 2 bases to trimming and J lost 5 bases, with 18 bases between them. This CDR3 spans 16 amino acids.

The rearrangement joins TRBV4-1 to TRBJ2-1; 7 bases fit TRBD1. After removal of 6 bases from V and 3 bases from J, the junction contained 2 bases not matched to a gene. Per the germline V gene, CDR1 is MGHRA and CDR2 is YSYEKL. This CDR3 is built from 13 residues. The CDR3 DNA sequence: TGCGCCAGCAGGGGACAGTTCTACAATGAGCAGTTCTTC. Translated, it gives CASRGQFYNEQFF.

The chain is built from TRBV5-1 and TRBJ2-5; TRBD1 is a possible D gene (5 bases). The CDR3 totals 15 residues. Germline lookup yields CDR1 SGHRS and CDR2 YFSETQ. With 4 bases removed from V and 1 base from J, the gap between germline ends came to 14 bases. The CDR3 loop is CASSPRPGLQETQYF. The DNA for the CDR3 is TGCGCCAGCAGCCCCCGGCCAGGGCTCCAAGAGACCCAGTACTTC.

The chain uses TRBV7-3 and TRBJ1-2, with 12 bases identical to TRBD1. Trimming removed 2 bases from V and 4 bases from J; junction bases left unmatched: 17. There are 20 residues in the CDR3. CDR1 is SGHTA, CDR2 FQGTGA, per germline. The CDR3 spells CASSLYPNLGTGGIGYGYTF. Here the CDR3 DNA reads TGTGCCAGCAGCTTATATCCCAACCTCGGGACAGGGGGCATAGGCTATGGCTACACCTTC.

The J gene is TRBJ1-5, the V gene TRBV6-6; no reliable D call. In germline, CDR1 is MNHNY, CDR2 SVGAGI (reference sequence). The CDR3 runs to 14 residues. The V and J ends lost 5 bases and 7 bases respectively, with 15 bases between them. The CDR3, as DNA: TGTGCCAGCAGTACCCGTTGGGTCTCACAGCCCCAGCATTTT. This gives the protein CASSTRWVSQPQHF.

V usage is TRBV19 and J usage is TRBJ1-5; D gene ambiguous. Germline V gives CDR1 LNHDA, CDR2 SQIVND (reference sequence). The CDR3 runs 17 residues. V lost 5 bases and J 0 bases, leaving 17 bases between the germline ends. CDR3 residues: CASSAPPGGVSNQPQHF. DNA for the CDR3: TGTGCCAGTAGTGCCCCCCCGGGCGGGGTTAGCAATCAGCCCCAGCATTTT. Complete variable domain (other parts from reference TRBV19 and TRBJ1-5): DGGITQSPKYLFRKEGQNVTLSCEQNLNHDAMYWYRQDPGQGLRLIYYSQIVNDFQKGDIAEGYSVSREKKESFPLTVTSAQKNPTAFYLCASSAPPGGVSNQPQHFGDGTRLSIL.

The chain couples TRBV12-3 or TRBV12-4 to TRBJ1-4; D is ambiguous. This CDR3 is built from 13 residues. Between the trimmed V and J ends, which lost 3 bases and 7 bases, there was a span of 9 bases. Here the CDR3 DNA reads TGTGCCAGCAGTTTGGACTTGGGTGAAAAACTGTTTTTT. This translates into CASSLDLGEKLFF.

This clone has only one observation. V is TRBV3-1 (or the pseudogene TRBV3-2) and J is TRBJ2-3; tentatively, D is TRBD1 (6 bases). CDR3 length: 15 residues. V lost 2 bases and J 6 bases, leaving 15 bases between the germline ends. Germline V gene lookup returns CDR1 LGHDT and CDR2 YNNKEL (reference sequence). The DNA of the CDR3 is TGTGCCAGCAGCCAACTCGGCGAGGGGGTGGATACGCAGTATTTT. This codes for CASSQLGEGVDTQYF.

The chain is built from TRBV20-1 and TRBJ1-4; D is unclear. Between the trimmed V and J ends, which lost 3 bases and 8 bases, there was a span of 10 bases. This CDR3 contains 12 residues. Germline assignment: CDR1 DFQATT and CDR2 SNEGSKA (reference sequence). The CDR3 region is CSASSGPEKLFF. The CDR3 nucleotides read TGCAGTGCTAGTTCTGGCCCCGAAAAACTGTTTTTT.

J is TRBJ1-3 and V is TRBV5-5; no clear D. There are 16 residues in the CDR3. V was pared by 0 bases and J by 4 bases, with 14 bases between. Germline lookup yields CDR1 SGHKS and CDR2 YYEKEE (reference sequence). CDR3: CASSLENLSGGNTIYF. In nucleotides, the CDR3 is TGTGCCAGCAGCTTGGAGAATTTATCCGGAGGAAACACCATATATTTT.

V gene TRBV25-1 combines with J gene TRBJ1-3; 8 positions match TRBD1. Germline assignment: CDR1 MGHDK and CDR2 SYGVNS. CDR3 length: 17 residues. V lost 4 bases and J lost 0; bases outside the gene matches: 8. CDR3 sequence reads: CASSGRQGTYSGNTIYF. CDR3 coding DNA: TGTGCCAGCAGTGGGAGACAGGGGACATACTCTGGAAACACCATATATTTT.

Written as DNA, the CDR3 is TGTGCCAGTAGTATAGGAGGAACAGGGGACTCCGAGCAGTACTTC. Encoded protein: CASSIGGTGDSEQYF. The V gene is TRBV19, the J gene TRBJ2-7; a possible D gene is TRBD1 (7 bases). Trimming removed 1 base at V and 6 bases at J, with 16 bases between. The CDR3 runs 15 residues. Germline CDR1 reads LNHDA; CDR2 reads SQIVND (reference sequence).

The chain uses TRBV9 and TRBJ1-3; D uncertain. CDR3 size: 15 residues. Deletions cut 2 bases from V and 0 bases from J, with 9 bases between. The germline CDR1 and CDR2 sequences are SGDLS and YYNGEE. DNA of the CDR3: TGTGCCAGCAGCGTGGGTTGGACCTCTGGAAACACCATATATTTT. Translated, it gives CASSVGWTSGNTIYF.

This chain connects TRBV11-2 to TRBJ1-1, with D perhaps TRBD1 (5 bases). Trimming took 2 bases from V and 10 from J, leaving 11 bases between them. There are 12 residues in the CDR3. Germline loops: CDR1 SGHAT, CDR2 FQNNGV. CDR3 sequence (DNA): TGTGCCAGCAGCTTACAGGGTGATTTAGCTTTCTTT. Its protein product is CASSLQGDLAFF.

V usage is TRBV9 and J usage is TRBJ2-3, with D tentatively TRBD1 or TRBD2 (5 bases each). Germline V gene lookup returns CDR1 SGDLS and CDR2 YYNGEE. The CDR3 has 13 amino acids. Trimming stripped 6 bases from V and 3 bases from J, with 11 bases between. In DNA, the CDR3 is TGTGCCAGCACGAGGTGGGGGACAGATACGCAGTATTTT. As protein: CASTRWGTDTQYF.

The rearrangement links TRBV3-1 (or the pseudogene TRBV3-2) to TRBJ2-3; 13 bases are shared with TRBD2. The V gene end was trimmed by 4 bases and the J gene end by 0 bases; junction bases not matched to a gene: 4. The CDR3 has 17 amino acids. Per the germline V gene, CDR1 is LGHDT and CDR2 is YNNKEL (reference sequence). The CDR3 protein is CASSLGTSGVSTDTQYF. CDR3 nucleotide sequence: TGTGCCAGCAGCCTTGGGACTAGCGGGGTTAGCACAGATACGCAGTATTTT.

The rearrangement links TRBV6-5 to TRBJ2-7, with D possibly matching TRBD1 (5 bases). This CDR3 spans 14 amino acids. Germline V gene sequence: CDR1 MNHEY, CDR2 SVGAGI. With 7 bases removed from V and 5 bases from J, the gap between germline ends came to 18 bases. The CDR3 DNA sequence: TGTGCCAGCAATACAGGACCTTCCCCCAACGAGCAGTACTTC. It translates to CASNTGPSPNEQYF.

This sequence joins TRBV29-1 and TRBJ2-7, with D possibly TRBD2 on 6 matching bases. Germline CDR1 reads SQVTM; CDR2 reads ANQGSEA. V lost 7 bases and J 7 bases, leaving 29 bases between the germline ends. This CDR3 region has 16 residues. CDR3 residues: CSATPGTGLSTGEQYF. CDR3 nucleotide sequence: TGCAGCGCTACCCCAGGCACAGGACTATCTACGGGGGAGCAGTACTTC.

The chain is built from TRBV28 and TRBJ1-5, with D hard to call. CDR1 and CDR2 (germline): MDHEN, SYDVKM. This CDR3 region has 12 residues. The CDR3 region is CGTLSSNQPQHF. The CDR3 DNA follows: TGTGGGACGTTGTCTAGCAATCAGCCCCAGCATTTT.

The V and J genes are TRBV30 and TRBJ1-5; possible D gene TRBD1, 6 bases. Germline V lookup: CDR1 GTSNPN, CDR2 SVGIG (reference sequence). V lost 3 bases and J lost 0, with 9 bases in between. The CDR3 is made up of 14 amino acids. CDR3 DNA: TGTGCCTGGAGCGGACAGACTAGCAATCAGCCCCAGCATTTT. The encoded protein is CAWSGQTSNQPQHF.

DNA of the CDR3: TGTGCCACGACAGGTTCCTACGAGCAGTACTTC. Amino acids: CATTGSYEQYF. The chain links TRBV2 to TRBJ2-7, with D perhaps matching TRBD1 (6 bases). This CDR3 comprises 11 residues. Germline V gene data show CDR1 as SNHLY and CDR2 as FYNNEI. The V end lost 10 bases, the J end lost 1 base, and 8 bases lay between the germline ends.

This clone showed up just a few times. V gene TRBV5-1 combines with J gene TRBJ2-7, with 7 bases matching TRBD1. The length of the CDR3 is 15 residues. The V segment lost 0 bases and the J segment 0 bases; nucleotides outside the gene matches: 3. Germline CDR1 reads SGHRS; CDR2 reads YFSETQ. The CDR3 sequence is CASSLGQGSSYEQYF. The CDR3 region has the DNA TGCGCCAGCAGCTTGGGACAGGGAAGCTCCTACGAGCAGTACTTC.

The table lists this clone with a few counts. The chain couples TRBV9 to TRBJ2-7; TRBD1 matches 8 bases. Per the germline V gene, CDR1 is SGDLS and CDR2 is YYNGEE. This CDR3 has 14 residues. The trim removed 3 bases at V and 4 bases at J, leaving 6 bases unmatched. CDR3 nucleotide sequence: TGTGCCAGCAGCGCCGGGACAGGACCATACGAGCAGTACTTC. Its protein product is CASSAGTGPYEQYF.

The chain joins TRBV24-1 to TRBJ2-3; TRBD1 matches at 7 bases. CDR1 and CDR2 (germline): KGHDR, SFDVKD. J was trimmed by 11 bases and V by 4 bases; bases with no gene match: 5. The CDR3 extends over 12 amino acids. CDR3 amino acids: CATSEGDRLQYF. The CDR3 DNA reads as TGTGCCACCAGTGAGGGGGACAGATTGCAGTATTTT.

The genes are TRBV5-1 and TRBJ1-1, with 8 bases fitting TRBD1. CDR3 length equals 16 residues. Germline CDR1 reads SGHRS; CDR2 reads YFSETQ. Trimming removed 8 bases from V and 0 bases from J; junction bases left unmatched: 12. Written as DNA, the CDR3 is TGCGCCAGTAAACCGACAGGGGAGGGCATGAACACTGAAGCTTTCTTT. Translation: CASKPTGEGMNTEAFF.

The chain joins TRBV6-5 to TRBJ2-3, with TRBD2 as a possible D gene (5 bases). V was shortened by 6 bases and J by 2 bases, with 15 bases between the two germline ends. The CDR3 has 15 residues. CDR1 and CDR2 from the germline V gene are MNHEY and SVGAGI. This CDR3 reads CASSHGWEFTDTQYF. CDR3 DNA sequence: TGTGCCAGCAGCCACGGGTGGGAGTTCACAGATACGCAGTATTTT.

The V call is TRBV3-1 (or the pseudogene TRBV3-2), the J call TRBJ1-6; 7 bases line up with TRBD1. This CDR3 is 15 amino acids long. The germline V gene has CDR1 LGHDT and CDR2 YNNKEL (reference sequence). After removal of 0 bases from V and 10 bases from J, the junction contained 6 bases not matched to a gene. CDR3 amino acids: CASSQDVGGGSPLHF. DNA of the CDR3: TGTGCCAGCAGCCAAGATGTAGGGGGCGGATCACCCCTCCACTTT.

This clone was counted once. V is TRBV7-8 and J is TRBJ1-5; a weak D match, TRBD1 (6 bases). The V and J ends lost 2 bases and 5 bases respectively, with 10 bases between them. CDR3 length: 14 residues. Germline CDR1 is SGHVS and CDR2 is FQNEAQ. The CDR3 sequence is CASSLSGADQPQHF. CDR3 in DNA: TGTGCCAGCAGCTTATCGGGGGCGGATCAGCCCCAGCATTTT.

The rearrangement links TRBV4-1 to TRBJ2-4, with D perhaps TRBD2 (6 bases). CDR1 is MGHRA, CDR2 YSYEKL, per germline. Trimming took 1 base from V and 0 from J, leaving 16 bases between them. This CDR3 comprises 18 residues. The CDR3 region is CASSQVGRDLLAKNIQYF. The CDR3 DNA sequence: TGCGCCAGCAGCCAAGTCGGTCGGGACTTACTAGCCAAAAACATTCAGTACTTC.